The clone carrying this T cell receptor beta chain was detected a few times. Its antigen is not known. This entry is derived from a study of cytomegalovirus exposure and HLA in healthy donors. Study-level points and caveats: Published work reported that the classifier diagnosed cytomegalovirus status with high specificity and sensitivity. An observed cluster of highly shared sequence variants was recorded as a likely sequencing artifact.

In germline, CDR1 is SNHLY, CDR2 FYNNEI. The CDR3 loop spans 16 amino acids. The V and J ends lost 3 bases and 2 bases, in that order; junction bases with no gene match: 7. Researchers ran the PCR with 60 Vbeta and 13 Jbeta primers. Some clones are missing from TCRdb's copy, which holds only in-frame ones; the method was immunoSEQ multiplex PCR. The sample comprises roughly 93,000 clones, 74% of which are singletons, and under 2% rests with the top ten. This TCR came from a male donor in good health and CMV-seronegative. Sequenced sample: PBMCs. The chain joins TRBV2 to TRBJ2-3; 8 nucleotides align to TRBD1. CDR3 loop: CASSESGTGFTDTQYF. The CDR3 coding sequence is TGTGCCAGCAGTGAGTCCGGGACAGGCTTCACAGATACGCAGTATTTT. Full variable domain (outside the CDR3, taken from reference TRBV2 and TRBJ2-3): EPEVTQTPSHQVTQMGQEVILRCVPISNHLYFYWYRQILGQKVEFLVSFYNNEISEKSEIFDDQFSVERPDGSNFTLKIRSTKLEDSAMYFCASSESGTGFTDTQYFGPGTRLTVL.